These T cell receptor beta chains were read from a single sample in a study of blood T cell repertoires in COVID-19. The data were produced by immunoSEQ multiplex PCR, yet TCRdb's version contains in-frame clones alone and is incomplete. Of 470,000 or so clones in the sample, 87% are singletons; the top ten hold almost 2%. The sample was PBMCs or T cells enriched from blood (not recorded which). These receptor sequences come from a woman in her late teens or twenties with acute COVID-19. Each CDR3 is given with its conserved first and last residue. Each record gives: J gene, V gene, D gene, CDR3 DNA, CDR3 protein. The D gene is left open where the match is weak.

J: TRBJ2-7; V: TRBV27; D: NA; DNA: TGTGCCAGCAGTAGGGGACAAAACTACGAGCAGTACTTC; CDR3: CASSRGQNYEQYF
J: TRBJ2-3; V: TRBV15; D: NA; DNA: TGTGCCACCATTATAATCCCTCCGGGAATAAGCACAGATACGCAGTATTTT; CDR3: CATIIIPPGISTDTQYF
J: TRBJ1-1; V: TRBV11-3; D: NA; DNA: TGTGCCAGCAGCTCCCGAGAATACACTGAAGCTTTCTTT; CDR3: CASSSREYTEAFF
J: TRBJ2-5; V: TRBV13; D: TRBD1; DNA: TGTGCCAGCAGCTCCCGGGACAGGGTTGGACCGTTCCAAGAGACCCAGTACTTC; CDR3: CASSSRDRVGPFQETQYF
J: TRBJ1-5; V: TRBV30; D: TRBD1; DNA: TGTGCCTGGAGGGAAGGGGGCAGGCAGCCCCAGCATTTT; CDR3: CAWREGGRQPQHF
J: TRBJ2-7; V: TRBV25-1; D: NA; DNA: TGTGCCAGTCAGGGGCCCGCCTACGAGCAGTACTTC; CDR3: CASQGPAYEQYF
J: TRBJ2-1; V: TRBV10-3; D: TRBD1; DNA: TGTGCCATCACGGACAGGGAAGACAATGAGCAGTTCTTC; CDR3: CAITDREDNEQFF
J: TRBJ2-2; V: TRBV9; D: TRBD2; DNA: TGTGCCAGCAGAGCGACTCCCGGGACTAGGGACACCGGGGAGCTGTTTTTT; CDR3: CASRATPGTRDTGELFF
J: TRBJ2-3; V: TRBV6-5; D: NA; DNA: TGTGCCAGCGGGCAGGGGGGCCTAAATACGCAGTATTTT; CDR3: CASGQGGLNTQYF
J: TRBJ2-7; V: TRBV6-5; D: TRBD2; DNA: TGTGCCAGCAGTACCCTAGAGAGACTAGCGGGGGAGCAGTACTTC; CDR3: CASSTLERLAGEQYF
J: TRBJ2-7; V: TRBV2; D: NA; DNA: TGTGCCAGCAGGGACAGCCCCCTTTCCGGGGAGCAGTACTTC; CDR3: CASRDSPLSGEQYF